These T cell receptor beta chains were read from a single sample in a study of blood T cell repertoires in COVID-19. The assay was immunoSEQ multiplex PCR, and TCRdb's table has in-frame clones only and misses some. The sample lists under 300,000 clones, approximately 80% seen once, with roughly 1.9% in the top ten. What was sequenced was peripheral blood. The origin of the receptors is a man aged 25 to 40 who had recovered from COVID-19. Both conserved end residues are part of each CDR3. D genes are given only for firm matches. Rows may omit the clone size; those that give it use once, few, many or a size class.

>TRBJ1-2|TRBV6-5|once|NA
CASSSRYGYTF
TGTGCCAGCAGTTCCCGGTATGGCTACACCTTC
>TRBJ1-3|TRBV10-3|NA|TRBD1
CATSNGQGIPFSGNTIYF
TGTGCCACCTCAAACGGACAGGGCATCCCTTTCTCTGGAAACACCATATATTTT
>TRBJ1-4|TRBV7-9|NA|NA
CASSLEATLRGKLFF
TGTGCCAGCAGCTTAGAGGCCACCCTCCGGGGAAAACTGTTTTTT
>TRBJ1-1|TRBV23-1|once|NA
CASSQTGGMNTEAFF
TGCGCCAGCAGTCAGACAGGAGGCATGAACACTGAAGCTTTCTTT
>TRBJ2-2|TRBV19|once|TRBD1
CASTIKRDSYTGELFF
TGTGCCAGTACTATAAAACGGGACAGCTACACCGGGGAGCTGTTTTTT
>TRBJ2-1|TRBV5-1|NA|NA
CASSLAGSSYNEQFF
TGCGCCAGCAGCTTGGCCGGTTCCTCCTACAATGAGCAGTTCTTC
>TRBJ1-4|TRBV9|few|NA
CASSVNSDAEKLFF
TGTGCCAGCAGCGTTAACAGTGACGCTGAAAAACTGTTTTTT
>TRBJ2-5|TRBV7-3|NA|NA
CASSFGPREAHRDAQYF
TGTGCCAGCAGCTTTGGCCCTCGAGAGGCTCACCGGGATGCCCAGTACTTC
>TRBJ2-1|TRBV6-5|NA|TRBD1
CASSYEGQGYNEQFF
TGTGCCAGCAGTTACGAGGGACAGGGGTACAATGAGCAGTTCTTC
>TRBJ2-3|TRBV2|NA|TRBD1
CARKNRGITDTQYF
TGTGCCAGGAAAAACAGGGGGATCACAGATACGCAGTATTTT
>TRBJ2-5|TRBV7-2|NA|TRBD2
CASNRGLALETQYF
TGTGCCAGCAACCGGGGACTAGCTTTGGAGACCCAGTACTTC
>TRBJ2-5|TRBV5-1|NA|TRBD1
CASGTGGNLETQYF
TGCGCCAGCGGGACAGGGGGGAACCTCGAGACCCAGTACTTC
>TRBJ2-7|TRBV6-5|NA|TRBD2
CASSYSREVDYEQYF
TGTGCCAGCAGTTACTCGCGGGAGGTCGACTACGAGCAGTACTTC
>TRBJ2-5|TRBV9|NA|TRBD2
CASSTRGGGETQYF
TGTGCCAGCAGCACGCGGGGGGGAGGAGAGACCCAGTACTTC
>TRBJ1-2|TRBV7-2|NA|NA
CASSFEVADGYTF
TGTGCCAGCAGCTTTGAAGTGGCGGATGGCTACACCTTC
>TRBJ2-7|TRBV7-8|NA|TRBD2
CASSLAVAGGPYEQYF
TGTGCCAGCAGCTTAGCAGTGGCGGGGGGCCCCTACGAGCAGTACTTC
>TRBJ2-1|TRBV27|NA|TRBD2
CASRSRSGGDIEQFF
TGTGCCAGTCGCTCTAGGAGCGGGGGAGACATTGAGCAGTTCTTC
>TRBJ2-7|TRBV4-1|NA|NA
CASSQGAASYEQYF
TGCGCCAGCAGCCAAGGGGCAGCTTCCTACGAGCAGTACTTC
>TRBJ2-3|TRBV5-8|NA|TRBD1
CASSYRDRGRTDTQYF
TGTGCCAGCAGCTACCGAGACAGGGGGCGCACAGATACGCAGTATTTT
>TRBJ1-1|TRBV9|NA|NA
CASSRDSQMNTEAFF
TGTGCCAGCAGTAGGGACTCACAGATGAACACTGAAGCTTTCTTT
>TRBJ1-2|TRBV3-1/TRBV3-2|NA|NA
CASSPGGESYGYTF
TGTGCCAGCAGCCCGGGGGGGGAGTCCTATGGCTACACCTTC
>TRBJ2-7|TRBV6-1|NA|TRBD2
CASSEWGGNEQYF
TGTGCCAGCAGTGAGTGGGGGGGAAACGAGCAGTACTTC
>TRBJ2-5|TRBV11-2|once|NA
CASSLGAKETQYF
TGTGCCAGCAGCTTAGGCGCTAAAGAGACCCAGTACTTC
>TRBJ1-4|TRBV10-1|NA|NA
CATEVDPREEKLFF
TGCGCCACCGAGGTGGACCCAAGGGAGGAAAAACTGTTTTTT
>TRBJ2-1|TRBV7-3|NA|NA
CASSGQGGASANEQFF
TGTGCCAGCAGCGGGCAAGGGGGGGCCTCGGCCAATGAGCAGTTCTTC
>TRBJ2-1|TRBV10-3|NA|NA
CAISELESVPYNEQFF
TGTGCCATCAGTGAATTGGAGAGTGTGCCCTACAATGAGCAGTTCTTC
>TRBJ2-7|TRBV5-1|once|TRBD1
CASSYFLGQGNEQYF
TGCGCCAGCAGCTATTTTTTGGGACAGGGAAACGAGCAGTACTTC
>TRBJ2-3|TRBV10-2|NA|NA
CASSPEAGSTDTQYF
TGCGCCAGCTCCCCTGAGGCGGGTAGCACAGATACGCAGTATTTT
>TRBJ2-5|TRBV15|NA|NA
CATSSGGGAETQYF
TGTGCCACCAGCAGTGGAGGGGGGGCCGAGACCCAGTACTTC
>TRBJ2-5|TRBV5-1|few|TRBD2
CASSSGLASETQYF
TGCGCCAGCAGCTCAGGACTAGCCAGCGAGACCCAGTACTTC
>TRBJ2-1|TRBV7-3|NA|NA
CASSLNPAGPLYNEQFF
TGTGCCAGCAGCTTAAACCCTGCAGGGCCCCTATACAATGAGCAGTTCTTC
>TRBJ1-1|TRBV5-1|NA|NA
CASSLGHVTNTEAFF
TGCGCCAGCAGCTTGGGGCACGTAACGAACACTGAAGCTTTCTTT
>TRBJ1-2|TRBV6-5|NA|NA
CASERTHTNYGYTF
TGTGCCAGCGAGAGGACACATACTAACTATGGCTACACCTTC
>TRBJ2-3|TRBV7-9|NA|TRBD2
CASSLPLAGHTDTQYF
TGTGCCAGCAGCTTACCCCTAGCGGGGCACACAGATACGCAGTATTTT
>TRBJ1-2|TRBV29-1|NA|TRBD1
CSVWTGRMNYGYTF
TGCAGCGTGTGGACAGGGCGTATGAACTATGGCTACACCTTC
>TRBJ2-1|TRBV5-1|NA|NA
CASSLVGLQDNEQFF
TGCGCCAGCAGCTTGGTTGGACTGCAGGACAATGAGCAGTTCTTC
>TRBJ2-3|TRBV12-3/TRBV12-4|NA|NA
CASRAFSTDTQYF
TGTGCCAGCAGGGCCTTTTCCACAGATACGCAGTATTTT
>TRBJ2-5|TRBV4-2|NA|NA
CASRRGETQYF
TGTGCCAGCAGGCGAGGGGAGACCCAGTACTTC
>TRBJ1-6|TRBV5-1|few|TRBD1
CASTDTGASYNSPLHF
TGCGCCAGCACCGACACAGGGGCTTCCTATAATTCACCCCTCCACTTT
>TRBJ2-5|TRBV19|NA|NA
CASKRHVALETQYF
TGTGCCAGTAAGCGTCACGTCGCATTGGAGACCCAGTACTTC
>TRBJ1-2|TRBV3-1/TRBV3-2|NA|TRBD1
CASSPSDRGRQENTF
TGTGCCAGCAGCCCCTCGGACAGGGGACGACAAGAAAACACCTTC
>TRBJ1-4|TRBV28|NA|NA
CASSVGYNEKLFF
TGTGCCAGCAGCGTCGGTTATAATGAAAAACTGTTTTTT
>TRBJ1-1|TRBV7-8|few|NA
CASSLGREAFF
TGTGCCAGCAGCTTAGGTCGGGAAGCTTTCTTT
>TRBJ1-5|TRBV24-1|NA|TRBD1
CATSEQGTGDQPQHF
TGTGCCACCAGTGAGCAGGGGACAGGGGACCAGCCCCAGCATTTT
>TRBJ1-2|TRBV12-5|NA|NA
CASGLYRVGYGYTF
TGTGCTAGTGGTTTGTACAGGGTTGGGTATGGCTACACCTTC
>TRBJ1-6|TRBV4-1|many|TRBD1
CASSQELWTGSSPLHF
TGCGCCAGCAGCCAAGAGTTGTGGACAGGGAGTTCACCCCTCCACTTT
>TRBJ2-7|TRBV7-9|many|NA
CASSQRGGYEQYF
TGTGCCAGCAGCCAGAGGGGGGGCTACGAGCAGTACTTC
>TRBJ2-5|TRBV2|NA|NA
CASSELLAGGTQYF
TGTGCCAGCAGTGAACTACTAGCCGGAGGGACCCAGTACTTC
>TRBJ2-7|TRBV14|NA|TRBD1
CASSPTGDEQYF
TGTGCCAGCAGCCCTACAGGGGACGAGCAGTACTTC
>TRBJ1-2|TRBV28|once|TRBD1
CASIRQGPLYGYTF
TGTGCCAGCATCAGACAGGGGCCGCTCTATGGCTACACCTTC
>TRBJ2-1|TRBV28|NA|TRBD1
CASSSAPRTGPNEQFF
TGTGCCAGCAGTTCCGCCCCGAGGACAGGCCCCAATGAGCAGTTCTTC
>TRBJ1-4|TRBV28|once|NA
CAARADSPNEKLFF
TGTGCCGCACGAGCGGACAGCCCTAATGAAAAACTGTTTTTT
>TRBJ2-6|TRBV5-6|NA|NA
CASSTDPSSGANVLTF
TGTGCCAGCAGCACCGATCCCAGCTCTGGGGCCAACGTCCTGACTTTC